This T cell receptor (beta chain) was sequenced in a study of blood T cell repertoires in COVID-19. Study details: Acute-phase and convalescent COVID-19 samples originated in the United States, Italy and Spain. The cDNA or gDNA used as material had been derived from T cells, B-cell-depleted T cells, or PBMCs.

Data came from immunoSEQ multiplex PCR; TCRdb stores just in-frame clones and leaves some out. The table has roughly 42,000 clones, roughly 87% seen once. V was clipped by 6 bases and J by 3 bases, with 14 bases between them. The CDR3 sequence is 15 residues long. Germline CDR1 and CDR2: MNHEY and SVGAGI. Sequencing was done on a sample of peripheral blood. V usage is TRBV6-5 and J usage is TRBJ1-4, with D possibly matching TRBD1 (5 bases). This TCR was sampled from a man aged 60 to 75 with acute or convalescent COVID-19. The CDR3 bases are TGTGCCAGCAGGTCTCAGGGCGTAGCTAATGAAAAACTGTTTTTT. Translated, it gives CASRSQGVANEKLFF.